The 2 T cell receptor beta chains listed next were all sequenced from one sample in a study of blood T cell repertoires in COVID-19. Profiling relied on immunoSEQ multiplex PCR, and the TCRdb table lists in-frame clones only, not all of them. The top ten hold roughly 7.1% of the sample, which has 350,000 to 450,000 clones, 65% to 90% seen once. Sequencing used peripheral blood. All receptors derive from a woman aged 55-75 years with COVID-19, enrolled during active disease.

The J gene is TRBJ2-3, the V gene TRBV12-3 or TRBV12-4; 8 bases are shared with TRBD1. V trimming: 6 bases; J trimming: 4 bases; junction bases outside the gene matches: 3. The CDR3 loop spans 13 amino acids. The CDR3 loop is CASRGQEADTQYF. The DNA of the CDR3 is TGTGCCAGCAGGGGACAGGAAGCAGATACGCAGTATTTT.

The rearrangement uses TRBV6-5 and TRBJ1-2; 7 bases match TRBD1. The CDR3 runs to 13 residues. J lost 2 bases, V lost 6 bases, and 3 bases had no gene match. CDR1 and CDR2 (germline): MNHEY, SVGAGI. CDR3 DNA sequence: TGTGCCAGCAGGGCAGGGGGGAACTATGGCTACACCTTC. This codes for CASRAGGNYGYTF.